Listed here are 30 T cell receptor beta chains from one sample, sequenced in a study of T cells after yellow fever vaccination. TCRdb used MiXCR to reprocess the 5' RACE reads, holding one entry per CDR3 protein. The sample lists about 330,000 distinct CDR3 sequences, 6.8% occurring once. Sequencing was performed on PBMCs, taken roughly 45 days after the first yellow fever vaccination. All receptors derive from a man younger than 35 who received the YFV17D yellow fever vaccine.

This clonotype was counted ten times or more. The chain joins TRBV29-1 to TRBJ1-1; D not certain. Trimming took off 5 bases at V and 4 bases at J, with 11 bases between the two ends. CDR3 length: 12 residues. CDR1 and CDR2 (germline): SQVTM, ANQGSEA. The CDR3 loop is CSVSGWATEAFF. The CDR3 nucleotides read TGCAGCGTTTCCGGTTGGGCCACTGAAGCTTTCTTT.

The chain has TRBV5-5 and TRBJ1-1; 8 nucleotides agree with TRBD1. The germline V gene encodes CDR1 SGHKS and CDR2 YYEKEE (reference sequence). There are 14 residues in the CDR3. With 4 bases clipped from V and 10 bases from J, the junction kept 12 bases outside the gene matches. CDR3 loop: CASSTPQGEGGAFF. CDR3 sequence (DNA): TGTGCCAGCAGCACACCACAGGGGGAAGGTGGAGCTTTCTTT.

In nucleotides, the CDR3 is TGCAGCGTTAAACGATCCGGGACTTCCGTTTCTGACGAGCAGTACTTC. This codes for CSVKRSGTSVSDEQYF. This chain links TRBV29-1 with TRBJ2-7, with a tentative D call TRBD2 (6 bases). The germline V gene encodes CDR1 SQVTM and CDR2 ANQGSEA. The CDR3 extends over 16 amino acids. V was shortened by 5 bases and J by 5 bases, with 25 bases between the two germline ends.

This clonotype came up a few times. The chain links TRBV12-3 or TRBV12-4 to TRBJ1-5; no clear D. There are 14 residues in the CDR3. V was cut by 9 bases and J by 0 bases, with 12 bases left in between. This CDR3 reads CASWASDSNQPQHF. CDR3 bases: TGTGCCAGTTGGGCCTCCGATAGCAATCAGCCCCAGCATTTT.

This clonotype was seen more than once but under ten times. The chain has TRBV6-5 and TRBJ2-3, with D tentatively TRBD1 or TRBD2 (6 bases each). Looked up from germline, CDR1 is MNHEY and CDR2 is SVGAGI. CDR3 length: 15 residues. The V end lost 4 bases, the J end lost 2 bases, and 13 bases lay between the germline ends. The CDR3 loop reads CASSFTGATTDTQYF. CDR3 sequence (DNA): TGTGCCAGCAGTTTCACGGGGGCCACCACAGATACGCAGTATTTT.

The J gene is TRBJ2-7, the V gene TRBV7-2; D remains ambiguous. This CDR3 has 15 amino acids. The germline CDR1 and CDR2 sequences are SGHTA and FQGNSA. V was clipped by 7 bases and J by 0 bases, with 16 bases between them. DNA for the CDR3: TGTGCCAGCACCATTTTAGGGTGGGACTCCTACGAGCAGTACTTC. Protein sequence: CASTILGWDSYEQYF.

This clonotype was recorded a few times. The chain carries TRBV19 and TRBJ2-7; 7 bases line up with TRBD1. The CDR3 covers 12 residues. V shed 8 bases, J shed 3 bases, and the junction held 4 bases outside the gene matches. CDR1 and CDR2 (germline): LNHDA, SQIVND (reference sequence). The CDR3 DNA sequence: TGTGCCAGTGGAAACAGGGGCTACGAGCAGTACTTC. Translated: CASGNRGYEQYF.

The chain combines TRBV11-1 with TRBJ2-1; D may be TRBD1 or TRBD2 (6 bases each). CDR3 length: 20 residues. Germline loops: CDR1 SGHAT, CDR2 FQDESV (reference sequence). V lost 5 bases and J 4 bases, leaving 30 bases between the germline ends. The CDR3 DNA reads TGTGCCAGCAGCCCTAATATCGGGGGCGCCGTTTATGGAGGGTACAATGAGCAGTTCTTC. Translating it yields CASSPNIGGAVYGGYNEQFF.

This clonotype showed up just a few times. This rearrangement joins TRBV4-3 to TRBJ1-5; tentatively, D is TRBD1 (6 bases). Germline V gene sequence: CDR1 LGHNA, CDR2 YSLEER. The CDR3 is 15 amino acids. The V and J ends lost 0 bases and 7 bases respectively, with 13 bases between them. CDR3 sequence: CASSQEFRGRQPQHF. As DNA, the CDR3 is TGCGCCAGCAGCCAAGAGTTCAGGGGCCGACAGCCCCAGCATTTT.

J is TRBJ1-1 and V is TRBV11-2; D is unresolved. Germline V CDR1 and CDR2: SGHAT, FQNNGV. This CDR3 comprises 12 residues. V lost 5 bases and J 9 bases, leaving 13 bases between the germline ends. The CDR3 reads CASSPGPLKAFF. The CDR3 region has the DNA TGTGCCAGCAGCCCCGGGCCCCTGAAAGCTTTCTTT.

V and J are TRBV4-3 and TRBJ2-1; weak D call: TRBD1 (6 bases). CDR3 length: 17 residues. The V end was cut by 0 bases, the J end by 0 bases, with 12 bases between. The germline V gene encodes CDR1 LGHNA and CDR2 YSLEER. This CDR3 reads CASSQDTRTVSYNEQFF. CDR3 coding DNA: TGCGCCAGCAGCCAAGATACGAGGACAGTCTCCTACAATGAGCAGTTCTTC.

This clonotype was seen repeatedly, ten times or more. V usage is TRBV5-4 and J usage is TRBJ2-7, with D possibly called TRBD1 or TRBD2 (6 bases each). Per germline, CDR1 SGHNT and CDR2 YYREEE (reference sequence). CDR3 length: 13 amino acids. Between the trimmed V and J ends, which lost 1 base and 7 bases, there was a span of 12 bases. CDR3 sequence: CASSLWGAGEQYF. CDR3 sequence (DNA): TGTGCCAGCAGCTTGTGGGGGGCGGGTGAGCAGTACTTC. The complete variable domain, with remaining parts taken from reference TRBV5-4 and TRBJ2-7, reads ETGVTQSPTHLIKTRGQQVTLRCSSQSGHNTVSWYQQALGQGPQFIFQYYREEENGRGNFPPRFSGLQFPNYSSELNVNALELDDSALYLCASSLWGAGEQYFGPGTRLTVT.

This clonotype has more than one count but fewer than ten. CDR3 sequence: CASSRGLAEENEQFF. The CDR3 DNA reads TGTGCCAGCAGCAGGGGACTAGCCGAGGAGAATGAGCAGTTCTTC. The rearrangement uses TRBV5-4 and TRBJ2-1; TRBD2 matches 9 bases. J was trimmed by 7 bases and V by 4 bases; bases with no gene match: 9. This CDR3 contains 15 residues. Germline V gene data show CDR1 as SGHNT and CDR2 as YYREEE (reference sequence).

This clonotype occurred once. A much larger clone lies a single base off, so this may be a read error. The chain joins TRBV5-1 to TRBJ2-7; 9 bases line up with TRBD1. The CDR3 length is 13 residues. CDR1 is SGHRS and CDR2 is YFSETQ in the germline V gene. V was clipped by 0 bases and J by 8 bases; unmatched bases: 3. CDR3 nucleotide sequence: TGCGCCAGCAGCTTGGATACAGGGGGCCAGCAGTACTTC. Encoded protein: CASSLDTGGQQYF.

This clonotype was seen a few times. V and J are TRBV5-1 and TRBJ2-5; TRBD2 is a possible D gene (5 bases). CDR3 length equals 16 residues. V dropped 4 bases and J dropped 4 bases, with 20 bases sitting between them. The V gene's germline CDR1 is SGHRS and CDR2 YFSETQ. This CDR3 is CASSPGPEPGGETQYF. CDR3 sequence (DNA): TGCGCCAGCAGCCCTGGGCCCGAGCCCGGAGGAGAGACCCAGTACTTC.

This rearrangement joins TRBV9 to TRBJ2-1; the D gene is possibly TRBD2 (6 bases). CDR1 and CDR2 (germline): SGDLS, YYNGEE. The CDR3 contains 13 residues. Between the trimmed V and J ends, which lost 4 bases and 8 bases, there was a span of 13 bases. DNA of the CDR3: TGTGCCAGCAGCCCCGGACCGGGGGATGAGCAGTTCTTC. It codes for CASSPGPGDEQFF.

In this sample, this clonotype turned up a few times. The chain links TRBV20-1 to TRBJ2-5, with unresolved D. Between the trimmed V and J ends, which lost 3 bases and 2 bases, there was a span of 13 bases. The CDR3 is made up of 14 amino acids. Looked up from germline, CDR1 is DFQATT and CDR2 is SNEGSKA (reference sequence). The CDR3 DNA reads TGCAGTGCTAGGGAGAATCCAGTACAAGAGACCCAGTACTTC. This encodes CSARENPVQETQYF.

This chain joins TRBV4-3 and TRBJ1-4; D unclear. The length of the CDR3 is 14 residues. Per germline, CDR1 LGHNA and CDR2 YSLEER. V lost 3 bases to trimming and J lost 6 bases, with 11 bases between them. The DNA for the CDR3 is TGCGCCAGCAGCCAGGAGGTTACCGATGAAAAACTGTTTTTT. Its translation: CASSQEVTDEKLFF.

This clonotype was detected a few times. The gene calls are TRBV15 and TRBJ2-1, with D uncertain. Trimming cost V 1 base and J 9 bases, with 7 bases left between them. The CDR3 is 12 amino acids. Germline V lookup: CDR1 LNHNV, CDR2 YYDKDF (reference sequence). CDR3 residues: CATSRAPGEQFF. As DNA, the CDR3 is TGTGCCACCAGCAGAGCTCCGGGTGAGCAGTTCTTC.

The chain links TRBV20-1 to TRBJ2-1; no firm D call. This CDR3 contains 13 residues. The germline V gene has CDR1 DFQATT and CDR2 SNEGSKA (reference sequence). The ends were cut back, 6 bases at V and 0 bases at J, with 9 bases in the middle. CDR3 sequence reads: CSALLSSYNEQFF. For the CDR3, the DNA is TGCAGTGCGCTCTTGAGCTCCTACAATGAGCAGTTCTTC.

The rearrangement joins TRBV27 to TRBJ1-1; tentatively, D is TRBD1 (6 bases). Germline loops: CDR1 MNHEY, CDR2 SMNVEV (reference sequence). Trimming took off 5 bases at V and 1 base at J, with 11 bases between the two ends. The CDR3 has 14 amino acids. CDR3 nucleotide sequence: TGTGCCAGCAGTACCAGGGGTCAGAACACTGAAGCTTTCTTT. Amino acid sequence: CASSTRGQNTEAFF.

At least ten counts were recorded for this clonotype. The chain employs TRBV6-2 or TRBV6-3 and TRBJ2-2; D gene ambiguous. This CDR3 region has 13 residues. Looked up from germline, CDR1 is MNHEY and CDR2 is SVGEGT. Trimming took off 5 bases at V and 12 bases at J, with 16 bases between the two ends. CDR3 amino acids: CASSNRDTEQLFF. The CDR3 DNA reads TGTGCCAGCAGTAATAGAGACACCGAGCAGCTGTTTTTT.

This clonotype was observed a few times. The CDR3 loop is CASTRDRANTEAFF. The CDR3 bases are TGTGCCAGCACCAGGGACAGGGCGAACACTGAAGCTTTCTTT. The rearrangement joins TRBV12-3 or TRBV12-4 to TRBJ1-1, with TRBD1 matching 9 bases. CDR3 length equals 14 residues. Losses at the gene ends were 7 bases for V and 1 base for J; bases not matched to a gene: 4.

The chain uses TRBV6-2 or TRBV6-3 and TRBJ1-2, with D maybe TRBD1 (5 bases). CDR1 MNHEY and CDR2 SVGEGT come from the germline V gene. Deletions cut 6 bases from V and 2 bases from J, with 10 bases between. The CDR3 sequence is 13 residues long. The CDR3 reads CASRNPGNYGYTF. In nucleotides, the CDR3 is TGTGCCAGCAGAAATCCAGGGAACTATGGCTACACCTTC.

The sample holds a few counts of this clonotype. The chain employs TRBV7-3 and TRBJ2-3; 10 bases fit TRBD2. CDR3 length equals 15 residues. Germline V gene sequence: CDR1 SGHTA, CDR2 FQGTGA. J lost 6 bases, V lost 6 bases, and 9 bases had no gene match. CDR3: CASRPSAGGTDTQYF. The CDR3 nucleotides are TGTGCCAGCAGACCCTCAGCGGGGGGGACGGATACGCAGTATTTT.

This clonotype was observed a few times. V and J are TRBV3-1 and TRBJ2-5; D is uncertain. CDR1 and CDR2 (germline): LGHDT, YNNKEL (reference sequence). The CDR3 spans 14 residues. Trimming removed 6 bases from V and 0 bases from J, with 11 bases in between. In nucleotides, the CDR3 is TGTGCCAGCAGGCGTCAGTCGTACCAAGAGACCCAGTACTTC. As protein: CASRRQSYQETQYF.

This clonotype came up a few times. The chain uses TRBV4-3 and TRBJ2-2, with D possibly matching TRBD2 (6 bases). The germline V and J ends were trimmed by 0 bases and 6 bases, with 17 bases remaining between them. Germline CDR1 LGHNA, CDR2 YSLEER. This CDR3 has 17 residues. DNA for the CDR3: TGCGCCAGCAGCCAAGATAGGAGGGGTTTCCTAGCCGGGGAGCTGTTTTTT. It translates to CASSQDRRGFLAGELFF.

The chain combines TRBV29-1 with TRBJ1-1; D gene ambiguous. Trimming shortened V by 4 bases and J by 7 bases, and 7 bases separated the two germline ends. Germline CDR1 and CDR2: SQVTM and ANQGSEA. CDR3 length: 10 residues. The CDR3 spells CSVGDREAFF. The CDR3 region has the DNA TGCAGCGTTGGAGACCGTGAAGCTTTCTTT.

Only a few counts were recorded for this clonotype. CDR3 sequence reads: CASSHLTGGGYGYTF. CDR3 sequence (DNA): TGCGCCAGCAGCCATCTAACAGGGGGAGGGTATGGCTACACCTTC. V usage is TRBV4-3 and J usage is TRBJ1-2, with 8 nucleotides matching TRBD1. There are 15 residues in the CDR3. Trimming removed 3 bases from V and 5 bases from J; junction bases left unmatched: 8. Germline V gives CDR1 LGHNA, CDR2 YSLEER.

This clonotype showed up just a few times. The chain uses TRBV18 and TRBJ2-3; no definite D call. The CDR3 runs to 15 residues. The germline V gene has CDR1 KGHSH and CDR2 LQKENI. V lost 2 bases and J lost 1, with 10 bases in between. Written as DNA, the CDR3 is TGTGCCAGCTCACCAAAAGCTCCCGGCACAGATACGCAGTATTTT. It codes for CASSPKAPGTDTQYF.